These 6 T cell receptor beta chains originate from one sample sequenced in a study of blood T cell repertoires in COVID-19. Only in-frame clones appear in the TCRdb table, and some are missing; sequencing was by immunoSEQ multiplex PCR. The sample holds 180,000 or so clones, 65% to 85% seen once. Sequencing was performed on PBMCs or T cells enriched from blood (not recorded which). The receptor set was obtained from a woman aged 60-75 years who had recovered from COVID-19.

This rearrangement joins TRBV12-3 or TRBV12-4 to TRBJ2-4, with a weak D call TRBD2 (6 bases). The CDR3 has 13 residues. Trimming cost V 2 bases and J 7 bases, with 9 bases left between them. As DNA, the CDR3 is TGTGCCAGCAGTTTAATTGGAGGGAACATTCAGTACTTC. As protein: CASSLIGGNIQYF.

This chain uses TRBV7-9 with TRBJ1-2; D uncertain. The germline V gene has CDR1 SEHNR and CDR2 FQNEAQ (reference sequence). V lost 0 bases to trimming and J lost 8 bases, with 10 bases between them. The CDR3 runs to 13 residues. CDR3 sequence reads: CASSLAREGGYTF. The CDR3 region has the DNA TGTGCCAGCAGCTTAGCGCGGGAAGGAGGCTACACCTTC. The variable domain in full, with the rest retrieved from reference TRBV7-9 and TRBJ1-2, is DTGVSQNPRHKITKRGQNVTFRCDPISEHNRLYWYRQTLGQGPEFLTYFQNEAQLEKSRLLSDRFSAERPKGSFSTLEIQRTEQGDSAMYLCASSLAREGGYTFGSGTRLTVV.

V usage is TRBV20-1 and J usage is TRBJ1-5, with D tentatively TRBD1 (5 bases). Germline lookup yields CDR1 DFQATT and CDR2 SNEGSKA (reference sequence). The CDR3 runs to 15 residues. V was pared by 3 bases and J by 1 base, with 13 bases between. CDR3 bases: TGCAGTGCTAGTGGTGCAGGGCAGAGCAATCAGCCCCAGCATTTT. This encodes CSASGAGQSNQPQHF.

The chain recombines TRBV5-1 with TRBJ2-3, with 7 nucleotides matching TRBD2. CDR3 length: 15 amino acids. V lost 0 bases and J lost 2; bases outside the gene matches: 3. Germline V gene lookup returns CDR1 SGHRS and CDR2 YFSETQ. CDR3 sequence (DNA): TGCGCCAGCAGCTTGGACGGGGGGTACACAGATACGCAGTATTTT. It is translated as CASSLDGGYTDTQYF.

The rearrangement links TRBV9 to TRBJ1-2; 11 bases align to TRBD1. Per the germline V gene, CDR1 is SGDLS and CDR2 is YYNGEE. V lost 5 bases, J lost 7 bases, and 4 bases stayed unmatched. The CDR3 is 13 residues long. CDR3 amino acids: CASSGTGGSGYTF. In nucleotides, the CDR3 is TGTGCCAGCAGTGGGACAGGGGGTAGTGGCTACACCTTC.

This clone was seen a few times. The V and J genes are TRBV7-9 and TRBJ2-4, with no clear D. Germline CDR1 and CDR2: SEHNR and FQNEAQ (reference sequence). With 1 base removed from V and 4 bases from J, the gap between germline ends came to 8 bases. The CDR3 runs to 14 residues. DNA of the CDR3: TGTGCCAGCAGCTTAGTATCCCAGAAAAACATTCAGTACTTC. This codes for CASSLVSQKNIQYF.